This T cell receptor (beta chain) was documented in a study of neurological immune-mediated disorders. Regarding the study as a whole: HTLV-1-associated myelopathy displayed the greatest TCR clonal expansion, and multiple sclerosis exhibited the smallest, lower than that of healthy controls.

Trimming stripped 5 bases from V and 6 bases from J, with 19 bases between. CDR3 length: 16 amino acids. TCRdb used MiXCR to reprocess the 5' RACE reads, holding one entry per CDR3 protein. Of around 79,000 distinct CDR3 sequences listed, 12% to 15% are singletons. Ten or more counts support this clonotype. Its antigen remains unknown. The unsorted libraries had their origin in 2 million PBMCs stored at -80 C. This sequence originates from a woman between 50 and 59 years old in good health. The sample consisted of PBMCs. This chain joins TRBV12-3 or TRBV12-4 and TRBJ2-2; D tentatively reads TRBD1 or TRBD2 (7 bases each). The CDR3 bases are TGTGCCAGCAGTCTCCCTAATCAGGGGGGGCCCGGGGAGCTGTTTTTT. The encoded protein is CASSLPNQGGPGELFF.